These 3 T cell receptor beta chains originate from one sample sequenced in a study of T cell changes during pregnancy in multiple sclerosis. The repertoire was sequenced with immunoSEQ multiplex PCR; TCRdb's copy has only in-frame clones and lacks some. Of around 81,000 clones in the sample, 92% were seen once. Specimen: peripheral blood, collected after pregnancy. The receptors here all came from a female donor in good health, enrolled as a control in a pregnancy study.

The rearrangement uses TRBV29-1 and TRBJ2-5; D unresolved. The CDR3 is made up of 12 amino acids. V was cut by 7 bases and J by 1 base, with 10 bases left in between. Germline V gives CDR1 SQVTM, CDR2 ANQGSEA. The CDR3: CSALTSQETQYF. The CDR3 bases are TGCAGCGCCTTGACAAGCCAAGAGACCCAGTACTTC.

The chain recombines TRBV5-6 with TRBJ1-1, with D possibly being TRBD1 (5 bases). Germline CDR1 and CDR2: SGHDT and YYEEEE. The V and J ends lost 0 bases and 5 bases respectively, with 11 bases between them. The CDR3 spans 14 residues. The CDR3 reads CASSLAQGRTEAFF. Here the CDR3 DNA reads TGTGCCAGCAGCTTGGCCCAGGGTAGGACTGAAGCTTTCTTT.

The CDR3, as DNA: TGTGCCAGCAGAAAACAGGGGGCTCGAGGGTATGGCTACACCTTC. Protein sequence: CASRKQGARGYGYTF. The rearrangement joins TRBV6-4 to TRBJ1-2; the match to TRBD1 covers 9 bases. The CDR3 is 15 residues long. Per germline, CDR1 MRHNA and CDR2 SNTAGT. The trim removed 6 bases at V and 5 bases at J, leaving 10 bases unmatched.